At least ten counts were recorded for the clone carrying this TCR beta chain. Germline V lookup: CDR1 SNHLY, CDR2 FYNNEI. V lost 6 bases, J lost 9 bases, and 12 bases stayed unmatched. The CDR3 length is 17 residues. The time point: blood at routine non-recurrence follow-up after resection. No cell sorting; template was whole RNA from tumor, lung tissue or PBMC. The entry originates in a study of spatial heterogeneity in lung cancer. About the study: PBMC samples from follow-up, when available, were sequenced at a median of approximately 24 months post-resection. The average count in raw reads for each unique TCR and UMI combination exceeded 8.5 appearances. More beta-chain than alpha-chain sequences were consistently detected.

Unique molecular identifiers, one per molecule, were present on every TCR cDNA molecule. TCRdb re-called the 5' RACE reads with MiXCR, one entry per CDR3 protein. The sample holds about 52,000 distinct CDR3 sequences, around 7% seen once. The sequence derives from a female donor with early-stage non-small cell lung cancer. The source material was PBMCs, sampled at follow-up. The gene calls are TRBV2 and TRBJ1-6, with TRBD1 identical over 12 bases. CDR3 amino acids: CASSHPGQGAGSSPLHF. The CDR3 coding sequence is TGTGCCAGCAGCCATCCGGGACAGGGGGCTGGGTCTTCACCCCTCCACTTT.